The clone carrying this T cell receptor beta chain was found many times. Its specificity is unknown. This entry is derived from a study of T cells in Graves' hyperthyroidism and ophthalmopathy. Study-wide results and limits: In blood, most of the thyroid clonotypes expanded above 0.001 were also present.

TCR beta CDR3 regions were amplified from RNA. HTBI primers were employed in a first-round RT-PCR of the TCR CDR3. TCRdb recomputed calls from the multiplex PCR reads with MiXCR, one row per CDR3 protein. The table records just under 750,000 distinct CDR3 sequences, about a third of them present only once. Patients counted as stable if ophthalmopathy did not develop within 18 months. The TCR sequence derives from a woman between 35 and 50 years old with Graves' hyperthyroidism. The sample was blood.

Here the CDR3 DNA reads TGTGCCAGCAGCTCCAATTGGAGACCCCAAGAGACCCAGTACTTC. Amino acid sequence: CASSSNWRPQETQYF. The V call is TRBV7-2, the J call TRBJ2-5; D remains unclear. The CDR3 is 15 residues long. V was pared by 4 bases and J by 1 base, with 13 bases between. Germline V gives CDR1 SGHTA, CDR2 FQGNSA. The whole variable domain, filled in from reference TRBV7-2 and TRBJ2-5, reads GAGVSQSPSNKVTEKGKDVELRCDPISGHTALYWYRQSLGQGLEFLIYFQGNSAPDKSGLPSDRFSAERTGGSVSTLTIQRTQQEDSAVYLCASSSNWRPQETQYFGPGTRLLVL.